This TCR beta chain derives from a study of T cells expressing NK-cell markers. Study in general: Cells sorted as CD3+CD56+NKG2C+, CD3+CD56+NKG2C- and CD3+CD56-NKG2C+ T cells supplied the TCR beta repertoires.

UMI-tagged 5'RACE template switching yielded the TCR beta cDNA. From its re-call of the 5' RACE reads, TCRdb lists each CDR3 protein once, without DNA. This sample carries 450,000 to 600,000 distinct CDR3 sequences, with about 3.6% going to the ten biggest clones. To note about this clonotype: The antigen remains undetermined.

General observations from the study: Evidence did not settle whether expanded NKG2C+ T cell clones targeted HCMV.

The TCR originated in a man between 18 and 35 years old in good health. Material for sequencing was blood T cells: a sorted CD56 or NKG2C T cell subset, CD4+ or CD8+ T cells, or bulk PBMC T cells (not recorded which).

CDR3 in amino acids: CASSQYRSAGELFF. V is TRBV4-3 and J is TRBJ2-2. This CDR3 is built from 14 residues. The germline CDR1 and CDR2 sequences are LGHNA and YSLEER.